Each of the 18 T cell receptor beta chains below was sequenced from the same sample in a study of blood T cell repertoires in COVID-19. Produced via immunoSEQ multiplex PCR; TCRdb's table is partial and in-frame only. The data show 35,000 to 50,000 clones, around 83% seen once. The sequenced sample was peripheral blood. Receptors were obtained from a man in his sixties with acute or convalescent COVID-19.

The genes are TRBV29-1 and TRBJ1-5; weak D call: TRBD1 (5 bases). The germline gives CDR1 SQVTM, CDR2 ANQGSEA. The germline V and J ends were trimmed by 1 base and 6 bases, with 10 bases remaining between them. The length of the CDR3 is 13 residues. Here the CDR3 DNA reads TGCAGCGTTGAAGGGGGCCCCAGTCAGCCCCAGCATTTT. Residues: CSVEGGPSQPQHF.

The chain links TRBV5-1 to TRBJ2-1; 12 positions agree with TRBD2. V lost 3 bases to trimming and J lost 7 bases; unmatched junction nucleotides: 8. This CDR3 has 16 amino acids. The germline CDR1 and CDR2 sequences are SGHRS and YFSETQ. Written as DNA, the CDR3 is TGCGCCAGCAGCTCCAAACTCACTAGCGGGGGGAATGAGCAGTTCTTC. It encodes CASSSKLTSGGNEQFF.

This chain joins TRBV12-3 or TRBV12-4 and TRBJ2-1, with D perhaps matching TRBD1 (6 bases). The CDR3 contains 13 residues. Trimming cost V 4 bases and J 9 bases, with 13 bases left between them. The CDR3 DNA reads TGTGCCAGCAGTTCCTTGGTCAGGGGTGAGCAGTTCTTC. Translated, it gives CASSSLVRGEQFF.

The chain joins TRBV30 to TRBJ2-2; 11 nucleotides line up with TRBD2. Germline trimming cut 4 bases from V and 7 bases from J; bases unmatched to any gene: 5. This CDR3 is built from 14 residues. Looked up from germline, CDR1 is GTSNPN and CDR2 is SVGIG (reference sequence). The CDR3 sequence is CAWTIGLAGGELFF. DNA for the CDR3: TGTGCCTGGACCATAGGACTAGCGGGCGGGGAGCTGTTTTTT.

J is TRBJ1-1 and V is TRBV2, with D unresolved. The CDR3 has 13 residues. Between the trimmed V and J ends, which lost 4 bases and 1 base, there was a span of 7 bases. Looked up from germline, CDR1 is SNHLY and CDR2 is FYNNEI. CDR3 sequence (DNA): TGTGCCAGCAGTGGAGACACGAACACTGAAGCTTTCTTT. Protein product: CASSGDTNTEAFF.

A word on this clone: At one end the junction does not follow the germline gene, possibly because of a read error. J is TRBJ1-5 and V is TRBV28; D is ambiguous. This CDR3 region has 11 residues. Germline V lookup: CDR1 MDHEN, CDR2 SYDVKM. CDR3 sequence: CASSNHRESYF. CDR3 coding DNA: TGTGCCAGCAGCAATCATAGAGAGAGTTATTTT. Variable domain in full (rest from reference TRBV28 and TRBJ1-5): DVKVTQSSRYLVKRTGEKVFLECVQDMDHENMFWYRQDPGLGLRLIYFSYDVKMKEKGDIPEGYSVSREKKERFSLILESASTNQTSMYLCASSNHRESYFGDGTRLSIL.

The chain recombines TRBV19 with TRBJ2-6; tentatively, D is TRBD2 (5 bases). V shed 10 bases and J shed 4 bases, with 8 bases lying between them. Germline CDR1 LNHDA, CDR2 SQIVND (reference sequence). The CDR3 has 12 amino acids. CDR3 DNA: TGTGCCACGCTAGCCGGGGCCAACGTCCTGACTTTC. Its protein product is CATLAGANVLTF.

The genes are TRBV25-1 and TRBJ2-5; TRBD1 aligns across 9 bases. The CDR3 has 16 residues. Looked up from germline, CDR1 is MGHDK and CDR2 is SYGVNS. Trimming took 5 bases from V and 4 from J; bases not matched to a gene: 11. CDR3 protein: CASSNPGQGGGETQYF. CDR3 sequence (DNA): TGTGCCAGCAGTAACCCGGGACAGGGAGGTGGAGAGACCCAGTACTTC.

The V gene is TRBV3-1 (or the pseudogene TRBV3-2), the J gene TRBJ1-6, with TRBD1 matching 11 bases. Germline loops: CDR1 LGHDT, CDR2 YNNKEL (reference sequence). The V and J ends lost 4 bases and 9 bases, in that order; junction bases with no gene match: 5. The CDR3 is 15 residues long. The CDR3 region is CASSLSGQGVSPLHF. CDR3 DNA sequence: TGTGCCAGCAGCCTCTCGGGACAGGGGGTTTCACCCCTCCACTTT.

The V call is TRBV2, the J call TRBJ2-1, with 10 bases that match TRBD2. V trimming: 6 bases; J trimming: 9 bases; junction bases outside the gene matches: 14. The germline CDR1 and CDR2 sequences are SNHLY and FYNNEI. The CDR3 is 16 amino acids. The DNA for the CDR3 is TGTGCCAGCAGCGAGACCGGGACTAGCGAGAGGAGTGAGCAGTTCTTC. Amino acid sequence: CASSETGTSERSEQFF.

The chain uses TRBV15 and TRBJ1-1; no firm D call. Germline V gene sequence: CDR1 LNHNV, CDR2 YYDKDF (reference sequence). V gave up 1 base and J gave up 4 bases, with 13 bases separating them. The CDR3 runs 15 residues. The DNA for the CDR3 is TGTGCCACCAGCAGAGCCCGAGGGTGGAGCACTGAAGCTTTCTTT. Encoded protein: CATSRARGWSTEAFF.

The V call is TRBV7-3, the J call TRBJ2-3; 11 nucleotides match TRBD2. Germline values: CDR1 SGHTA, CDR2 FQGTGA. After removal of 5 bases from V and 6 bases from J, the junction contained 10 bases not matched to a gene. The CDR3 has 16 residues. CDR3 in amino acids: CASSPRGTSGSDTQYF. The DNA of the CDR3 is TGTGCCAGCAGCCCGAGAGGGACTAGCGGTTCCGATACGCAGTATTTT.

The chain recombines TRBV3-1 (or the pseudogene TRBV3-2) with TRBJ2-3; D call uncertain. The V end was cut by 4 bases, the J end by 5 bases, with 10 bases between. This CDR3 has 13 amino acids. The germline V gene encodes CDR1 LGHDT and CDR2 YNNKEL (reference sequence). CDR3: CASSPNAVDTQYF. CDR3 sequence (DNA): TGTGCCAGCAGCCCGAACGCGGTAGATACGCAGTATTTT.

The V call is TRBV28, the J call TRBJ2-7, with D possibly matching TRBD1 (5 bases). The CDR3 is made up of 18 amino acids. The V end lost 2 bases, the J end lost 3 bases, and 23 bases lay between the germline ends. The germline V gene has CDR1 MDHEN and CDR2 SYDVKM. CDR3 nucleotide sequence: TGTGCCAGCAGTTTACTACCAGGGCCCCTCCACCGCCACTACGAGCAGTACTTC. This translates into CASSLLPGPLHRHYEQYF.

The V gene is TRBV3-1 (or the pseudogene TRBV3-2), the J gene TRBJ2-1; perhaps TRBD2 as D (6 bases). The germline CDR1 and CDR2 sequences are LGHDT and YNNKEL (reference sequence). This CDR3 spans 15 amino acids. Trimming removed 0 bases at V and 5 bases at J, with 11 bases between. The CDR3 loop reads CASSQDLLADNEQFF. For the CDR3, the DNA is TGTGCCAGCAGCCAAGATTTACTAGCCGACAATGAGCAGTTCTTC.

Here the CDR3 reads CASGLDFARAFF. As DNA, the CDR3 is TGTGCTAGTGGACTGGACTTTGCCCGAGCTTTCTTT. V is TRBV12-5 and J is TRBJ1-1; D is unclear. The V and J ends lost 6 bases and 10 bases respectively, with 15 bases between them. The germline V gene encodes CDR1 LGHNT and CDR2 FRNRAP. The CDR3 is 12 amino acids.

The chain employs TRBV5-1 and TRBJ2-3, with TRBD1 matching 7 bases. Germline CDR1 SGHRS, CDR2 YFSETQ. This CDR3 region has 14 residues. Losses at the gene ends were 3 bases for V and 6 bases for J; bases not matched to a gene: 7. In DNA, the CDR3 is TGCGCCAGCAGCTACCTTTTCAGGGGGGATACGCAGTATTTT. Translating it yields CASSYLFRGDTQYF.

This chain links TRBV5-1 with TRBJ2-3, with 8 nucleotides matching TRBD2. Germline loops: CDR1 SGHRS, CDR2 YFSETQ. V dropped 1 base and J dropped 0; count of bases not matched to a gene: 4. The CDR3 sequence is 16 residues long. CDR3 sequence: CASSLWASGSTDTQYF. As DNA, the CDR3 is TGCGCCAGCAGCTTGTGGGCTAGCGGGAGCACAGATACGCAGTATTTT.